Shown below are 16 T cell receptor beta chains from a single sample sequenced in a study of T cell responses to AZD1222 COVID-19 vaccine. Repertoires were generated with immunoSEQ multiplex PCR, while TCRdb's copy carries only in-frame clones and drops some. The table includes over 85,000 clones, about four fifths detected once. This specimen consisted of peripheral blood, obtained on day 0 of AZD1222 vaccination. All receptors derive from an adult in good health.

The chain joins TRBV28 to TRBJ1-4; TRBD1 matches 9 bases. This CDR3 comprises 14 residues. Losses at the gene ends were 10 bases for V and 13 bases for J; bases not matched to a gene: 16. Germline V gene data show CDR1 as MDHEN and CDR2 as SYDVKM. CDR3 region: CATLISAQGARLFF. The CDR3 DNA reads as TGTGCCACCTTAATCTCTGCACAGGGGGCACGACTGTTTTTT.

The CDR3 sequence: CASSEEGQGTDTQYF. The CDR3 DNA follows: TGTGCCAGCAGTGAAGAGGGACAGGGGACAGATACGCAGTATTTT. The genes are TRBV2 and TRBJ2-3; 10 bases are a match to TRBD1. Per germline, CDR1 SNHLY and CDR2 FYNNEI. The CDR3 covers 15 residues. Losses at the gene ends were 1 base for V and 3 bases for J; bases not matched to a gene: 1. The full variable domain, rest sourced from reference TRBV2 and TRBJ2-3, is EPEVTQTPSHQVTQMGQEVILRCVPISNHLYFYWYRQILGQKVEFLVSFYNNEISEKSEIFDDQFSVERPDGSNFTLKIRSTKLEDSAMYFCASSEEGQGTDTQYFGPGTRLTVL.

The chain carries TRBV5-1 and TRBJ2-1; D is uncertain. The CDR3 runs to 15 residues. Trimming took 0 bases from V and 5 from J, leaving 12 bases between them. Germline CDR1 is SGHRS and CDR2 is YFSETQ. CDR3 sequence (DNA): TGCGCCAGCAGCTTGGATACCCAAACCCACAATGAGCAGTTCTTC. This gives the protein CASSLDTQTHNEQFF.

The genes are TRBV6-5 and TRBJ1-2; the match to TRBD1 covers 7 bases. From germline, CDR1 is MNHEY and CDR2 SVGAGI. With 7 bases clipped from V and 4 bases from J, the junction kept 6 bases outside the gene matches. The CDR3 length is 13 residues. The CDR3 nucleotides read TGTGCCAGCAACCCGGGACAGCCCTATGGCTACACCTTC. Encoded protein: CASNPGQPYGYTF.

The V call is TRBV18, the J call TRBJ2-4; tentative D call: TRBD2 (6 bases). With 2 bases removed from V and 0 bases from J, the gap between germline ends came to 14 bases. The CDR3 runs to 17 residues. Per germline, CDR1 KGHSH and CDR2 LQKENI. DNA for the CDR3: TGTGCCAGCTCACCAGCTCAGGGAGGAGCAGCCAAAAACATTCAGTACTTC. Its protein product is CASSPAQGGAAKNIQYF.

V usage is TRBV18 and J usage is TRBJ2-2; TRBD2 agrees at 9 bases. Germline CDR1 and CDR2: KGHSH and LQKENI. The trim removed 5 bases at V and 6 bases at J, leaving 1 base unmatched. CDR3 length: 13 residues. This CDR3 reads CASSRLAAGELFF. The CDR3 bases are TGTGCCAGCTCAAGACTAGCGGCCGGGGAGCTGTTTTTT.

This clone was seen only once. This rearrangement joins TRBV6-4 to TRBJ2-3; D is ambiguous. With 2 bases removed from V and 0 bases from J, the gap between germline ends came to 6 bases. CDR3 length equals 14 residues. Per the germline V gene, CDR1 is MRHNA and CDR2 is SNTAGT. The CDR3 DNA reads TGTGCCAGCAGTGACCAGATTAGCACAGATACGCAGTATTTT. This sequence encodes CASSDQISTDTQYF.

The chain has TRBV27 and TRBJ2-7; unclear D gene. The ends were cut back, 5 bases at V and 0 bases at J, with 5 bases in the middle. CDR3 length equals 12 residues. Germline-derived CDR1 and CDR2 are MNHEY and SMNVEV (reference sequence). As DNA, the CDR3 is TGTGCCAGCAGTCCCCTCTCCTACGAGCAGTACTTC. Encoded protein: CASSPLSYEQYF.

The J gene is TRBJ1-1, the V gene TRBV27; a weak D match, TRBD1 (6 bases). The germline V and J ends were trimmed by 6 bases and 3 bases, with 17 bases remaining between them. In germline, CDR1 is MNHEY, CDR2 SMNVEV (reference sequence). The CDR3 covers 15 residues. The CDR3 DNA is TGTGCCAGCAGCTTGTCAGGGGTGGGGCACACTGAAGCTTTCTTT. Translation: CASSLSGVGHTEAFF.

This clone was picked up one time. The J gene is TRBJ1-5, the V gene TRBV18; TRBD1 might be the D (6 bases). The CDR3 is made up of 14 amino acids. From germline, CDR1 is KGHSH and CDR2 LQKENI. V was cut by 6 bases and J by 6 bases, with 15 bases left in between. The CDR3 coding sequence is TGTGCCAGCTCGGCCGGACAGTTGTTTCAGCCCCAGCATTTT. Residues: CASSAGQLFQPQHF.

The J gene is TRBJ2-5, the V gene TRBV3-1 (or the pseudogene TRBV3-2), with D perhaps TRBD1 or TRBD2 (5 bases each). The CDR3 consists of 15 residues. V gave up 1 base and J gave up 5 bases, with 14 bases separating them. Germline V gene sequence: CDR1 LGHDT, CDR2 YNNKEL (reference sequence). In DNA form, the CDR3 reads TGTGCCAGCAGCCAAGCGCTAGGGGAGAGGGAGACCCAGTACTTC. Its translation is CASSQALGERETQYF.

The chain is built from TRBV4-1 and TRBJ1-1; maybe TRBD1 (5 bases). The CDR3 is 16 residues long. Trimming removed 6 bases from V and 2 bases from J, with 19 bases in between. Germline CDR1 reads MGHRA; CDR2 reads YSYEKL. CDR3 loop: CASRQRDSRLNTEAFF. CDR3 nucleotides: TGCGCCAGCAGGCAGCGCGACAGCCGATTAAACACTGAAGCTTTCTTT.

This clone came up once. The chain is built from TRBV18 and TRBJ1-3; no firm D call. The CDR3 consists of 12 residues. Deletions cut 3 bases from V and 8 bases from J, with 8 bases between. Germline V gives CDR1 KGHSH, CDR2 LQKENI. The CDR3 region has the DNA TGTGCCAGCTCACCCTATGGCGACACCATATATTTT. Amino acids: CASSPYGDTIYF.

This rearrangement joins TRBV5-5 to TRBJ2-5, with a tentative D call TRBD2 (6 bases). The CDR3 loop spans 16 amino acids. Trimming removed 1 base at V and 2 bases at J, with 15 bases between. Germline V gene sequence: CDR1 SGHKS, CDR2 YYEKEE (reference sequence). The CDR3 reads CASSLYGVSGQETQYF. The CDR3 DNA is TGTGCCAGCAGCTTGTATGGGGTTAGCGGACAAGAGACCCAGTACTTC. Based on the CDR3 plus reference TRBV5-5 and TRBJ2-5, the full variable domain is DAGVTQSPTHLIKTRGQQVTLRCSPISGHKSVSWYQQVLGQGPQFIFQYYEKEERGRGNFPDRFSARQFPNYSSELNVNALLLGDSALYLCASSLYGVSGQETQYFGPGTRLLVL.

J is TRBJ2-6 and V is TRBV18; 7 positions match TRBD1. This CDR3 comprises 15 residues. Germline V gene data show CDR1 as KGHSH and CDR2 as LQKENI. The V and J ends lost 3 bases and 2 bases, in that order; junction bases with no gene match: 1. The CDR3 DNA reads TGTGCCAGCTCACCTCAGGGGGCTGGGGCCAACGTCCTGACTTTC. Protein: CASSPQGAGANVLTF.

The rearrangement joins TRBV7-2 to TRBJ2-3; 7 bases line up with TRBD2. Trimming cost V 5 bases and J 6 bases; bases outside gene matches: 8. This CDR3 is built from 14 residues. CDR1 is SGHTA and CDR2 is FQGNSA in the germline V gene. This chain's CDR3 is CASSPTRAGDTQYF. As DNA, the CDR3 is TGTGCCAGCAGCCCTACTCGAGCGGGGGATACGCAGTATTTT.